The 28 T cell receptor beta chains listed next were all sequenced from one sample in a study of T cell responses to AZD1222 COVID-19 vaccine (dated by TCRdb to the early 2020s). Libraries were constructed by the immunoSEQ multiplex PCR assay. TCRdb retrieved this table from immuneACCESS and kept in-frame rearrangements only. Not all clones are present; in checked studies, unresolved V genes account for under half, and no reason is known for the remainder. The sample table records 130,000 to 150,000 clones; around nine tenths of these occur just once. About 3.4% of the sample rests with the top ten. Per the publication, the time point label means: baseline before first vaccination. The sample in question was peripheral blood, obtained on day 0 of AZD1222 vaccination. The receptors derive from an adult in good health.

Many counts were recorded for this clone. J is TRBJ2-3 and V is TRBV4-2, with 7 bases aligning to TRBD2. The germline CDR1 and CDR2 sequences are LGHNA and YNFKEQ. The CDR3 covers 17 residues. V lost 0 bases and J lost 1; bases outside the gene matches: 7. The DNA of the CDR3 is TGTGCCAGCAGCCAAGATGGGGGGGGAGTAGGCACAGATACGCAGTATTTT. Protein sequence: CASSQDGGGVGTDTQYF.

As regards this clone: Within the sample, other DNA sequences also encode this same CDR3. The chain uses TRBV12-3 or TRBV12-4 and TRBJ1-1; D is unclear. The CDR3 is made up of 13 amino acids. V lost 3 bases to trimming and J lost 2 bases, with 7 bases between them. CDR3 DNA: TGTGCCAGCAGTTTTGGACGAAACACTGAAGCTTTCTTT. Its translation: CASSFGRNTEAFF.

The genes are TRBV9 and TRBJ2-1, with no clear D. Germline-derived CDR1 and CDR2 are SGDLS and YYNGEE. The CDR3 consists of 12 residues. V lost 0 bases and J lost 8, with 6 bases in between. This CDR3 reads CASSVGWDEQFF. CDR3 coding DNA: TGTGCCAGCAGCGTAGGCTGGGATGAGCAGTTCTTC.

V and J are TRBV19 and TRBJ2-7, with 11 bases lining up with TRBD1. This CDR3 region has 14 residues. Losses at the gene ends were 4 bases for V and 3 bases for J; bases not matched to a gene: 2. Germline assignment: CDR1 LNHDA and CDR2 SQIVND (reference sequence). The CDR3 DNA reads TGTGCCAGTAGTACCGGGACAGGGGGCTACGAGCAGTACTTC. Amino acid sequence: CASSTGTGGYEQYF.

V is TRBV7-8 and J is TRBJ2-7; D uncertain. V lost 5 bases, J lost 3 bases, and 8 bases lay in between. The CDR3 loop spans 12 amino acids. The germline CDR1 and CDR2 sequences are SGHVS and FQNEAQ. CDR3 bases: TGTGCCAGCAGCCCGGTCCGCTACGAGCAGTACTTC. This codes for CASSPVRYEQYF. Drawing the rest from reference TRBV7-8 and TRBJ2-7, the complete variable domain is GAGVSQSPRYKVAKRGQDVALRCDPISGHVSLFWYQQALGQGPEFLTYFQNEAQLDKSGLPSDRFFAERPEGSVSTLKIQRTQQEDSAVYLCASSPVRYEQYFGPGTRLTVT.

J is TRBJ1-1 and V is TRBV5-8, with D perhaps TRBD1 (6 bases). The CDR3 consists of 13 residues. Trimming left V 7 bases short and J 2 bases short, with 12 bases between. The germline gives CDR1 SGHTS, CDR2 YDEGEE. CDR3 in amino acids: CASSWGANTEAFF. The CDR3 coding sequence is TGTGCCAGCTCCTGGGGGGCCAACACTGAAGCTTTCTTT.

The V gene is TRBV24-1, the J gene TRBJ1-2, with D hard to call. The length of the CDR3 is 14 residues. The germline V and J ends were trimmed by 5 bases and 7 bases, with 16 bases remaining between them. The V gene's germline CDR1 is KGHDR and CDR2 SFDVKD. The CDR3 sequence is CATSGSGLSGGYTF. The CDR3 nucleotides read TGTGCCACCAGTGGGAGTGGGCTTTCGGGTGGCTACACCTTC.

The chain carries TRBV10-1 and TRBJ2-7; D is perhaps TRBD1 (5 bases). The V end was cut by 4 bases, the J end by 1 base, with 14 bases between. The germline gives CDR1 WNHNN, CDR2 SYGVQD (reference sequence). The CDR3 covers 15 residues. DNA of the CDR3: TGCGCCAGCAGTGTTGACAGAATGTGGTCCTACGAGCAGTACTTC. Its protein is CASSVDRMWSYEQYF.

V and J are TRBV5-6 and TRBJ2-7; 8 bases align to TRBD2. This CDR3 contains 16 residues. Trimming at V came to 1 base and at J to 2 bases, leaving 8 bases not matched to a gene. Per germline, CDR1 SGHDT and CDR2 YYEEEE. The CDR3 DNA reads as TGTGCCAGCAGCTTGCGGGCCAGCGGGGGCACCTACGAGCAGTACTTC. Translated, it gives CASSLRASGGTYEQYF.

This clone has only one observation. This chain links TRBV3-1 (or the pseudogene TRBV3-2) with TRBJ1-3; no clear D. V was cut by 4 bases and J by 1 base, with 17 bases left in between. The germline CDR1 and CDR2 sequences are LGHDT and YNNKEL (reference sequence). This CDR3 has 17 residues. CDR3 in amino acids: CASSLGPRVTSGNTIYF. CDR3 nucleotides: TGTGCCAGCAGCCTGGGCCCGAGGGTTACGTCTGGAAACACCATATATTTT.

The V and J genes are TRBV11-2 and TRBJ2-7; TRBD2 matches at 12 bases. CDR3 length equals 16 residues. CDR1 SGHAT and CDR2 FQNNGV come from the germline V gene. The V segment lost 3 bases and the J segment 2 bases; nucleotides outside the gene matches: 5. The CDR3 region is CASSFGLAGSTYEQYF. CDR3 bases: TGTGCCAGCAGCTTCGGACTAGCGGGGTCAACCTACGAGCAGTACTTC.

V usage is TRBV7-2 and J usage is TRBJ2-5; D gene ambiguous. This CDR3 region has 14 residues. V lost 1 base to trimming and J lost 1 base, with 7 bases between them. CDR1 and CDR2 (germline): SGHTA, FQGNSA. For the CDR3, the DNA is TGTGCCAGCAGCTTAGTCTGGATCCAAGAGACCCAGTACTTC. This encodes CASSLVWIQETQYF.

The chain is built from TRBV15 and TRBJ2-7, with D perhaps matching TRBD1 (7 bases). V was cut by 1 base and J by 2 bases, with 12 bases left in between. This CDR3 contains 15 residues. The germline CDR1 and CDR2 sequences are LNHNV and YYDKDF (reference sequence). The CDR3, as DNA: TGTGCCACCAGCAGAGGGGGGGACAGCGCCTACGAGCAGTACTTC. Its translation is CATSRGGDSAYEQYF.

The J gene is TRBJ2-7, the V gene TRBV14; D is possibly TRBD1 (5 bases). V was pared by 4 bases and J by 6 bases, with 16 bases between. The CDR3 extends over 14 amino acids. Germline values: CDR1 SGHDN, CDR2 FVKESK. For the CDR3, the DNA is TGTGCCAGCAGCCCCATTAGAGTGCAGGGCGAGCAGTACTTC. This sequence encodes CASSPIRVQGEQYF.

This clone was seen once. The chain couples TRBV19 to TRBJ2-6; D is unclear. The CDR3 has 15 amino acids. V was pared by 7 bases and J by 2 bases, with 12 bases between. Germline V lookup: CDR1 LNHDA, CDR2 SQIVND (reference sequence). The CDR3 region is CASTHGRTGANVLTF. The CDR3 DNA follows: TGTGCCAGTACCCACGGACGGACTGGGGCCAACGTCCTGACTTTC.

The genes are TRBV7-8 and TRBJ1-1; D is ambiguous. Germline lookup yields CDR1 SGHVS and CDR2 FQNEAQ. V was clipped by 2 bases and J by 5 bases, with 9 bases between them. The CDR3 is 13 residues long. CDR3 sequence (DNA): TGTGCCAGCAGCTTAAGAAGGAATACTGAAGCTTTCTTT. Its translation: CASSLRRNTEAFF.

CDR3 bases: TGCGCCAGCAGCCCCCCCAGGGGGTGGAGGGGGCACTATCGACAAGCCTACGAGCAGTACTTC. It is translated as CASSPPRGWRGHYRQAYEQYF. V usage is TRBV4-1 and J usage is TRBJ2-7; a weak D match, TRBD1 (7 bases). The V gene's germline CDR1 is MGHRA and CDR2 YSYEKL. The CDR3 is made up of 21 amino acids. V was shortened by 4 bases and J by 2 bases, with 33 bases between the two germline ends.

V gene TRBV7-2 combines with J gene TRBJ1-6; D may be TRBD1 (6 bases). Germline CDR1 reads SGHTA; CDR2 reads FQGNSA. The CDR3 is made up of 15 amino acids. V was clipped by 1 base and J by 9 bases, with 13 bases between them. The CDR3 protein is CASSLEGRGASPLHF. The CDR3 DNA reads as TGTGCCAGCAGCTTAGAGGGCAGGGGAGCTTCACCCCTCCACTTT.

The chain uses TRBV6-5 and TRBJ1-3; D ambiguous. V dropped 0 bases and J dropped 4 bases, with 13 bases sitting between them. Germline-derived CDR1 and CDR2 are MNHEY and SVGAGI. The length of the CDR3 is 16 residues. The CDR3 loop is CASSYSYRLEGNTIYF. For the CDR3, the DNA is TGTGCCAGCAGTTACTCGTACCGCCTAGAGGGAAACACCATATATTTT.

The CDR3 bases are TGTGCCATCAGTGAGACTTATGAGCAGTTCTTC. Protein product: CAISETYEQFF. The chain uses TRBV10-3 and TRBJ2-1; D is uncertain. This CDR3 contains 11 residues. Germline CDR1 reads ENHRY; CDR2 reads SYGVKD. V lost 2 bases, J lost 8 bases, and 4 bases lay in between.

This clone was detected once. CDR3 sequence reads: CASSGGGLEEQYF. The CDR3 coding sequence is TGTGCCAGCTCGGGGGGGGGCCTGGAAGAGCAGTACTTC. The chain links TRBV2 to TRBJ2-7; 8 nucleotides agree with TRBD2. Germline CDR1 and CDR2: SNHLY and FYNNEI. After removal of 8 bases from V and 7 bases from J, the junction contained 10 bases not matched to a gene. CDR3 length: 13 amino acids.

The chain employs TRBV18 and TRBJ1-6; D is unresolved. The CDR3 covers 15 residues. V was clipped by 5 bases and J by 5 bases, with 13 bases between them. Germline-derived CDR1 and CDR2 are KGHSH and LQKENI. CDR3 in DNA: TGTGCCAGCTCATTAAGGGAGAAGAATAATTCACCCCTCCACTTT. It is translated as CASSLREKNNSPLHF.

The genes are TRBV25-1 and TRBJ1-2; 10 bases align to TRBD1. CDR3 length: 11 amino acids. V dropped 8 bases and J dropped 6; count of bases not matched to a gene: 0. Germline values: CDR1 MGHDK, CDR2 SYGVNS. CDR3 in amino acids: CASGQGDGYTF. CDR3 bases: TGTGCCAGCGGACAGGGGGATGGCTACACCTTC.

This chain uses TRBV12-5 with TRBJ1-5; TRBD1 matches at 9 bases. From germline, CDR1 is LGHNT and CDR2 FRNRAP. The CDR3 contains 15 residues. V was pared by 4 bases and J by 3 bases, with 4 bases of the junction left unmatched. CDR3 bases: TGTGCTAGTGGTTCCCGACAGGGGGTCAATCAGCCCCAGCATTTT. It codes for CASGSRQGVNQPQHF.

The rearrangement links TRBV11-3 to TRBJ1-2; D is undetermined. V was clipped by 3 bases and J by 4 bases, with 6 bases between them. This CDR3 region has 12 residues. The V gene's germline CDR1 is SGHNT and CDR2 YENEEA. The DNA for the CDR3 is TGTGCCAGCAGCTTGGGTTTCTATGGCTACACCTTC. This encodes CASSLGFYGYTF.

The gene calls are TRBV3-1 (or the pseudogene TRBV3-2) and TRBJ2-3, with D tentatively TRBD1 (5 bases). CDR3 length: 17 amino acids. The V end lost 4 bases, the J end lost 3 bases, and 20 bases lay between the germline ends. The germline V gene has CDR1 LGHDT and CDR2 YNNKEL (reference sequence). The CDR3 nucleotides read TGTGCCAGCAGCCTTCGACGGCAAGGGGCGCATACAGATACGCAGTATTTT. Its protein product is CASSLRRQGAHTDTQYF.

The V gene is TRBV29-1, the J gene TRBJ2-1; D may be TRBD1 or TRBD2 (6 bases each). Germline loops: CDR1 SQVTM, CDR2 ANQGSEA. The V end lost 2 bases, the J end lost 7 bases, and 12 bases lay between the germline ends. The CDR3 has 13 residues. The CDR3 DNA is TGCAGCGTTGAAAGGGGGGCCGGAAATGAGCAGTTCTTC. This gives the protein CSVERGAGNEQFF.

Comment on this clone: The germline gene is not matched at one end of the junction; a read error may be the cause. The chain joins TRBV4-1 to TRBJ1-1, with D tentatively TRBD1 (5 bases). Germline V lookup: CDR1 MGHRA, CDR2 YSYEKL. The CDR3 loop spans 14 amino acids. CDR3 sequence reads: CASSQDGGRAEAFF. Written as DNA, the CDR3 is TGCGCCAGCAGTCAAGATGGGGGAAGGGCTGAAGCTTTCTTT.